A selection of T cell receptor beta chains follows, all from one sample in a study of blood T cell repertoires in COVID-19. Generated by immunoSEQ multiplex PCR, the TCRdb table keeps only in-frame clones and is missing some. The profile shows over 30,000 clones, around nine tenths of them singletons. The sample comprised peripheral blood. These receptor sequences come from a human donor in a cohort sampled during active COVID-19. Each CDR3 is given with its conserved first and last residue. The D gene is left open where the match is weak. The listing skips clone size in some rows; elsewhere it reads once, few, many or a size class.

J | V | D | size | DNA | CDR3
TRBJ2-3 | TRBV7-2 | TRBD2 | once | TGTGCCAGCAGCTTAGGTGGGGGACTAGCGGTCACAGATACGCAGTATTTT | CASSLGGGLAVTDTQYF
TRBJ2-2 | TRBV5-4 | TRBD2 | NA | TGTGCCAGCAGCTTATGGACTAGCGGGAGCCGGGAGCTGTTTTTT | CASSLWTSGSRELFF
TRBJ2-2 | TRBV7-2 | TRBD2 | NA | TGTGCCAGCAGCTGGGGAGGGGCGATCACCGGGGAGCTGTTTTTT | CASSWGGAITGELFF
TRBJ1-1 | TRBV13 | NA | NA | TGTGCCAGCAGCTTTCAGACGGAGGGGAACACTGAAGCTTTCTTT | CASSFQTEGNTEAFF
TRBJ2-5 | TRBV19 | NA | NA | TGTGCCAGTAGTCCCGAGGCTATACTACCGTACCAAGAGACCCAGTACTTC | CASSPEAILPYQETQYF
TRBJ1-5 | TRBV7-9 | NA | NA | TGTGCCAGCAGCTCCGACAGGAATCAGCCCCAGCATTTT | CASSSDRNQPQHF
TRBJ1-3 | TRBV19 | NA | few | TGTGCCAGTAGTATAGGCAGCTCTGGAAACACCATATATTTT | CASSIGSSGNTIYF
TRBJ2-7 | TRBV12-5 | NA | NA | TGTGCTAGTGGTCTCCCTACAGGGTTAAGGAACGAGCAGTACTTC | CASGLPTGLRNEQYF
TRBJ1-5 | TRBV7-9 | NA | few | TGTGCCAGCAGCCAGGGTTGGAGCAATCAGCCCCAGCATTTT | CASSQGWSNQPQHF
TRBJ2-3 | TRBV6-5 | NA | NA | TGTGCCAGCAGTTACGTGCTAGCGAGCACAGATACGCAGTATTTT | CASSYVLASTDTQYF